This entry concerns a single TCR beta chain. Its cognate antigen is unknown. The CDR3 consists of 16 residues. The V segment lost 3 bases and the J segment 7 bases; nucleotides outside the gene matches: 9. Germline CDR1 reads KGHDR; CDR2 reads SFDVKD. Repertoires were generated with immunoSEQ multiplex PCR, while TCRdb's copy carries only in-frame clones and drops some. The profile shows under 110,000 clones, approximately 87% of them singletons. The sample comes from a study of T cell responses to AZD1222 COVID-19 vaccine. Regarding the study as a whole: With dominance at 160-218 and 743-854, vaccine-associated CD4 TCRs spanned spike.

The J gene is TRBJ2-1, the V gene TRBV24-1, with TRBD2 identical over 9 bases. The sample in question was peripheral blood, obtained on day 0 of AZD1222 vaccination. This TCR was recovered from an adult in good health. Here the CDR3 reads CATSDPGTSRENEQFF. CDR3 sequence (DNA): TGTGCCACCAGTGATCCCGGGACTAGCCGAGAAAATGAGCAGTTCTTC.